A selection of T cell receptor beta chains follows, all from one sample in a study of PD-L1 blockade in urothelial cancer. Assay used: immunoSEQ multiplex PCR; TCRdb lists only in-frame clones, some missing. The sample records some 2,000 clones, 30% to 35% being singletons. Sequenced here: tumor tissue, sampled before atezolizumab (anti-PD-L1) treatment. These receptor sequences come from a man between 45 and 60 years old with urothelial cancer. The CDR3 runs from the conserved cysteine through the conserved F or W. The D gene is left open where the match is weak. The listing skips clone size in some rows; elsewhere it reads once, few, many or a size class.

TRBV9	NA	TRBD2	TRBJ2-1	CASSGGRSLVEQFF	TGTGCCAGCTCGGGCGGGAGGTCCCTGGTTGAGCAGTTCTTC
TRBV30	NA	TRBD2	TRBJ2-1	CAWSSGTYNEQFF	TGTGCCTGGTCTAGCGGGACCTACAATGAGCAGTTCTTC
TRBV6-8	few	NA	TRBJ2-3	CASSVGGRTTDTQYF	TGTGCCAGCAGTGTTGGGGGGAGAACCACAGATACGCAGTATTTT
TRBV7-1	few	NA	TRBJ2-4	CASSLGGPTKNIQYF	TGTGCCAGCAGCTTAGGAGGACCGACCAAAAACATTCAGTACTTC
TRBV10-1	few	TRBD2	TRBJ2-5	CASSEGRTRVWEETQYF	TGCGCCAGCAGTGAGGGAAGGACTAGAGTATGGGAAGAGACCCAGTACTTC
TRBV28	large	NA	TRBJ2-2	CASSFGTRTSGELFF	TGTGCCAGCAGTTTTGGGACCCGGACGTCCGGGGAGCTGTTTTTT
TRBV19	NA	NA	TRBJ2-4	CASNSQAKNIQYF	TGTGCCAGTAACAGCCAAGCCAAAAACATTCAGTACTTC
TRBV29-1	NA	NA	TRBJ2-3	CSVSRGSTDTQYF	TGCAGCGTCTCGAGGGGAAGCACAGATACGCAGTATTTT
TRBV9	NA	NA	TRBJ2-3	CASSVMFADTQYF	TGTGCCAGCAGCGTAATGTTTGCAGATACGCAGTATTTT
TRBV18	NA	NA	TRBJ2-3	CASSPTTDTQYF	TGTGCCAGCTCACCAACCACAGATACGCAGTATTTT
TRBV30	few	NA	TRBJ1-6	CAWNIGGSYNSPLHF	TGTGCCTGGAATATTGGGGGCTCCTATAATTCACCCCTCCACTTT
TRBV11-3	NA	NA	TRBJ2-1	CASRQTTSGDEQFF	TGTGCCAGCAGACAAACTACGTCCGGGGACGAGCAGTTCTTC
TRBV28	few	NA	TRBJ2-2	CASSFPTPGELFF	TGTGCCAGCAGTTTCCCAACCCCCGGGGAGCTGTTTTTT
TRBV19	NA	NA	TRBJ2-1	CASTPLVANSSYNEQFF	TGTGCCAGTACTCCCCTGGTAGCTAACAGCTCCTACAATGAGCAGTTCTTC